This T cell receptor beta chain stems from a study of control samples from healthy donors and cancer patients. TCRdb's copy holds only in-frame clones and misses some; the assay was immunoSEQ multiplex PCR. The sample shows approximately 89,000 clones, roughly nine tenths of them seen only once. The CDR3 extends over 12 amino acids. Trimming took off 2 bases at V and 7 bases at J, with 3 bases between the two ends. CDR1 is SNHLY, CDR2 FYNNEI, per germline. The rearrangement joins TRBV2 to TRBJ1-6; D is unresolved. The sample consisted of blood. The TCR originated in a man aged 25 to 40 in good health. The CDR3 DNA reads as TGTGCCAGCAGTGAAAGCAATTCACCCCTCCACTTT. As protein: CASSESNSPLHF.